The text below deals with one T cell receptor (beta chain). This sample is drawn from a study of T-cell reconstitution after alpha-beta-depleted transplantation in children. Trimming took 0 bases from V and 6 from J; bases not matched to a gene: 8. Germline CDR1 and CDR2: DFQATT and SNEGSKA (reference sequence). The CDR3 is 16 amino acids. The library targeted TCRbeta and was prepared with unique molecular identifiers. TCRdb re-derived calls from the PCR reads in MiXCR, one entry per CDR3 protein. In the table there are 200,000 to 250,000 distinct CDR3 sequences, 8.5% to 10% of which are singletons. The sequencing used PBMCs from the stem cell graft donor, collected from the stem cell graft. The V call is TRBV20-1, the J call TRBJ1-5; 10 positions match TRBD1. This TCR was sampled from a human donor who donated a stem cell graft to a child with acute lymphoblastic leukemia. For the CDR3, the DNA is TGCAGTGCTAGAGATTCCGGGACAGGGGTTGGTCAGCCCCAGCATTTT. Protein: CSARDSGTGVGQPQHF.